This is a list of T cell receptor beta chains from one sample in a study of T cells after yellow fever vaccination. MiXCR, applied by TCRdb to the 5' RACE reads, yields one record per CDR3 protein. This table has about 210,000 distinct CDR3 sequences, less than 7.5% appearing once. This specimen was CD4+ T cells sorted from PBMCs, taken on the day of the yellow fever booster vaccination. The receptors were gathered from a man aged 25 to 45 who received the YFV17D yellow fever vaccine. Both conserved end residues are part of each CDR3. Fields, in order: D gene, J gene, V gene, clone size, CDR3 protein, CDR3 DNA. D genes are given only for firm matches. Clone sizes are given selectively: once, few, many, or a class where the clone is expanded.

TRBD2 TRBJ2-2 TRBV7-3 few CASSLTGTSGNTGELFF TGTGCCAGCAGCTTAACGGGGACTAGCGGGAACACCGGGGAGCTGTTTTTT
TRBD2 TRBJ2-1 TRBV20-1 few CSAAGTSGSRKQFF TGCAGTGCTGCAGGGACTAGCGGGAGCCGAAAGCAGTTCTTC
TRBD2 TRBJ2-1 TRBV28 . CASRDQGLAAFNEQFF TGTGCCAGCAGAGACCAAGGACTAGCGGCCTTTAATGAGCAGTTCTTC
TRBD2 TRBJ2-1 TRBV7-2 . CASRRLAGGTEQSF TGTGCCAGCAGACGACTAGCGGGAGGGACTGAGCAGTCCTTC
TRBD2 TRBJ2-1 TRBV20-1 few CSARDSASGRNEQFF TGCAGTGCTAGAGATTCGGCTAGCGGGAGGAATGAGCAGTTCTTC
TRBD1 TRBJ2-5 TRBV11-2 many CASTDPGQGFQFGETQYF TGTGCCAGCACCGATCCGGGACAGGGGTTCCAGTTCGGAGAGACCCAGTACTTC
. TRBJ2-5 TRBV20-1 few CSASTQTETQYF TGCAGTGCTAGTACCCAGACGGAGACCCAGTACTTC
. TRBJ1-1 TRBV28 . CASSFQNTEAFF TGTGCCAGCAGTTTTCAGAACACTGAAGCTTTCTTT
. TRBJ1-2 TRBV7-2 few CASSLEVGGYTF TGTGCCAGCAGCCTAGAAGTAGGTGGCTACACCTTC
. TRBJ2-5 TRBV28 . CAVRQENVETQYF TGTGCCGTACGACAGGAGAACGTCGAGACCCAGTACTTC
. TRBJ1-2 TRBV10-3 few CAISEAESPYYGYTF TGTGCCATCAGTGAGGCCGAGTCCCCGTACTATGGCTACACCTTC
. TRBJ1-5 TRBV10-3 . CASPREPQHF TGTGCCAGTCCGAGGGAGCCCCAGCATTTT
TRBD2 TRBJ2-5 TRBV29-1 . CSVAGLAQVQETQYF TGCAGCGTAGCCGGACTAGCGCAGGTACAAGAGACCCAGTACTTC
. TRBJ2-1 TRBV5-1 . CASSPFGSLAEAGKNNEQFF TGCGCCAGCAGCCCATTCGGGAGCTTAGCGGAGGCTGGTAAGAACAATGAGCAGTTCTTC
TRBD2 TRBJ2-7 TRBV28 many CASSLASGSRAGEQYF TGTGCCAGCAGTTTAGCAAGCGGGAGCCGGGCTGGCGAGCAGTACTTC
. TRBJ2-2 TRBV11-1 many CASIPGGGTSSDTGELFF TGTGCCAGCATCCCCGGGGGCGGGACTTCGTCGGACACCGGGGAGCTGTTTTTT
TRBD2 TRBJ2-3 TRBV27 many CASSISGSTDTQYF TGTGCCAGCAGTATTAGCGGGAGCACAGATACGCAGTATTTT
. TRBJ2-7 TRBV7-2 many CASSLSYLTYEQYF TGTGCCAGCAGCTTATCCTATCTCACCTACGAGCAGTACTTC
. TRBJ1-2 TRBV11-1 few CASSPGQYYYGYTF TGTGCCAGCAGCCCAGGACAGTATTACTATGGCTACACCTTC
. TRBJ2-2 TRBV20-1 many CSGRGKNTGELFF TGCAGTGGCAGGGGTAAAAACACCGGGGAGCTGTTTTTT
. TRBJ2-5 TRBV29-1 many CSVEQAQYF TGCAGCGTTGAACAAGCCCAGTACTTC
. TRBJ2-7 TRBV20-1 few CSAGMAGRRYEQYF TGCAGTGCTGGAATGGCGGGAAGGCGGTACGAGCAGTACTTC
TRBD1 TRBJ2-1 TRBV20-1 . CSVLRGTGPPYNEQFF TGCAGTGTTCTCCGCGGGACAGGGCCTCCCTACAATGAGCAGTTCTTC
. TRBJ1-4 TRBV3-1 . CASSPTTGKGKEKLFF TGTGCCAGCAGCCCAACGACTGGGAAGGGGAAAGAAAAACTGTTTTTT
. TRBJ2-1 TRBV7-7 . CASSLGPASGEQFF TGTGCTAGCAGCTTAGGCCCCGCCTCGGGGGAGCAGTTCTTC
. TRBJ1-1 TRBV7-2 many CASSLEVGEAFF TGTGCCAGCAGCTTAGAAGTCGGGGAAGCTTTCTTT
TRBD2 TRBJ2-7 TRBV11-2 few CASSTTISGRAWEQYF TGTGCCAGCAGCACGACGATTAGCGGGAGGGCTTGGGAGCAGTACTTC
. TRBJ2-7 TRBV6-6 few CASTSRAGYEQYF TGTGCCAGCACCTCCCGAGCGGGCTACGAGCAGTACTTC
. TRBJ1-3 TRBV19 . CASSENSGNTIYF TGTGCCAGTAGCGAAAACTCTGGAAACACCATATATTTT
. TRBJ1-2 TRBV7-9 few CASSLEGSRGYTF TGTGCCAGCAGCTTAGAGGGCAGTCGGGGCTACACCTTC
. TRBJ1-6 TRBV9 . CASSVDTGLSPLHF TGTGCCAGCAGCGTGGATACAGGGCTCTCACCCCTCCACTTT
. TRBJ2-5 TRBV7-9 few CASSLDRLYQETQYF TGTGCCAGCAGCTTAGACAGGTTGTACCAAGAGACCCAGTACTTC
TRBD1 TRBJ2-7 TRBV5-1 . CASSDSTGWEQYF TGCGCCAGCAGCGATTCGACAGGGTGGGAGCAGTACTTC
. TRBJ2-2 TRBV5-6 few CASSLSLTGTGELFF TGTGCCAGCAGCTTATCCTTAACGGGCACCGGGGAGCTGTTTTTT
. TRBJ2-2 TRBV10-2 many CASSPLGGQGELFF TGCGCCAGCAGTCCCTTAGGGGGGCAAGGGGAGCTGTTTTTT
TRBD2 TRBJ2-1 TRBV12-3/TRBV12-4 many CASTSSGPSYNEQFF TGTGCCAGCACCAGTAGCGGGCCTTCCTACAATGAGCAGTTCTTC
TRBD1 TRBJ1-2 TRBV20-1 . CSARLGPGQGYGYTF TGCAGTGCTAGACTAGGACCGGGACAGGGCTATGGCTACACCTTC
. TRBJ1-2 TRBV7-9 . CASSLDGALVVYGYTF TGTGCCAGCAGCTTAGACGGGGCCCTTGTCGTTTATGGCTACACCTTC
. TRBJ2-1 TRBV12-3/TRBV12-4 few CASSTRAGRVLNEQFF TGTGCCAGCAGTACCAGAGCGGGCCGCGTCCTCAATGAGCAGTTCTTC
. TRBJ2-6 TRBV6-5 . CASTFDQAGANVLTF TGTGCCAGCACGTTCGATCAGGCTGGGGCCAACGTCCTGACTTTC
. TRBJ1-2 TRBV4-2 . CASSQDPKSRGYGYTF TGTGCCAGCAGCCAAGACCCCAAGAGTAGGGGCTATGGCTACACCTTC
. TRBJ2-7 TRBV29-1 . CSAGKGYGYEQYF TGCAGCGCCGGAAAGGGTTACGGGTACGAGCAGTACTTC
. TRBJ1-1 TRBV12-3/TRBV12-4 . CASSLFSLPVNTEAFF TGTGCCAGCAGTTTATTTAGTCTACCAGTGAACACTGAAGCTTTCTTT
. TRBJ2-5 TRBV20-1 many CSARMASPETQYF TGCAGTGCTAGAATGGCTAGCCCAGAGACCCAGTACTTC
. TRBJ2-7 TRBV7-2 few CASSTQFGSSSYEQYF TGTGCCAGCAGCACTCAATTCGGGAGTTCTTCCTACGAGCAGTACTTC
TRBD2 TRBJ2-7 TRBV7-8 few CASSLRLAGGWEQYF TGTGCCAGCAGCCTACGACTAGCGGGAGGCTGGGAGCAGTACTTC
TRBD2 TRBJ2-1 TRBV18 . CASSPPGLAPREQFF TGTGCCAGCTCACCGCCGGGACTAGCGCCTAGGGAGCAGTTCTTC
. TRBJ2-1 TRBV5-1 few CASSLEWLSGYNEQFF TGCGCCAGCAGCTTGGAGTGGCTGTCAGGCTACAATGAGCAGTTCTTC
TRBD2 TRBJ2-1 TRBV12-3/TRBV12-4 many CASINSGADNEQFF TGTGCCAGCATAAATAGCGGGGCCGACAATGAGCAGTTCTTC
TRBD2 TRBJ2-5 TRBV6-5 few CASSPILAGGYQETQYF TGTGCCAGCAGTCCTATACTAGCGGGAGGGTACCAAGAGACCCAGTACTTC
. TRBJ2-2 TRBV7-8 . CASSLWSGRLTGELFF TGTGCCAGCAGCTTATGGAGCGGCAGACTCACCGGGGAGCTGTTTTTT
. TRBJ2-5 TRBV5-5 . CASSPAGTPRRETQYF TGTGCCAGCAGCCCGGCCGGGACCCCCCGAAGGGAGACCCAGTACTTC
. TRBJ2-3 TRBV10-3 few CAIRAANGITDTQYF TGTGCCATCAGGGCAGCTAATGGGATCACAGATACGCAGTATTTT
. TRBJ2-2 TRBV21-1 . CASSKFVSTNTGELFF TGTGCCAGCAGCAAATTCGTCTCCACGAACACCGGGGAGCTGTTTTTT